Shown below are 32 T cell receptor beta chains from a single sample sequenced in a study of cytomegalovirus exposure and HLA in healthy donors. Assay: immunoSEQ multiplex PCR; the TCRdb copy retains only in-frame clones and omits some. The sample yields under 200,000 clones, 89% seen once. Sequenced: PBMCs. Receptor source: a man aged 18 to 29 in good health and CMV-seropositive.

The chain recombines TRBV7-9 with TRBJ2-7, with 8 positions matching TRBD2. Germline V gives CDR1 SEHNR, CDR2 FQNEAQ (reference sequence). V was pared by 5 bases and J by 4 bases, with 4 bases of the junction left unmatched. This CDR3 contains 13 residues. CDR3 protein: CASSTGGGYEQYF. For the CDR3, the DNA is TGTGCCAGCAGCACGGGGGGGGGATACGAGCAGTACTTC.

The rearrangement links TRBV13 to TRBJ1-3; perhaps TRBD1 as D (6 bases). The CDR3 loop spans 14 amino acids. Germline-derived CDR1 and CDR2 are PRHDT and FYEKMQ (reference sequence). Trimming shortened V by 5 bases and J by 2 bases, and 10 bases separated the two germline ends. The CDR3 DNA follows: TGTGCCAGCAGCCGCACAGGGACTGGAAACACCATATATTTT. This gives the protein CASSRTGTGNTIYF.

This clone was seen a handful of times. The J gene is TRBJ1-5, the V gene TRBV6-1; TRBD1 agrees at 7 bases. This CDR3 is built from 15 residues. With V trimmed by 2 bases and J by 7 bases, 8 bases remained unmatched. Germline V gene lookup returns CDR1 MNHNS and CDR2 SASEGT. CDR3 region: CASSELYRGNQPQHF. For the CDR3, the DNA is TGTGCCAGCAGTGAACTGTACAGGGGTAACCAGCCCCAGCATTTT.

This clone was counted once. The rearrangement uses TRBV2 and TRBJ2-7, with 9 nucleotides matching TRBD1. J lost 4 bases, V lost 5 bases, and 12 bases had no gene match. The CDR3 spans 16 residues. Germline-derived CDR1 and CDR2 are SNHLY and FYNNEI. CDR3 in amino acids: CASSFSLDRGEYEQYF. In nucleotides, the CDR3 is TGTGCCAGCAGTTTTTCCCTCGACAGGGGGGAATACGAGCAGTACTTC.

The chain joins TRBV4-1 to TRBJ2-1; TRBD2 matches at 8 bases. Germline V gene lookup returns CDR1 MGHRA and CDR2 YSYEKL. V lost 1 base, J lost 3 bases, and 17 bases stayed unmatched. The CDR3 contains 20 residues. The CDR3 spells CASSQVLSPTSGVYYNEQFF. As DNA, the CDR3 is TGCGCCAGCAGCCAAGTCCTATCCCCTACTAGCGGCGTCTACTACAATGAGCAGTTCTTC.

The V call is TRBV25-1, the J call TRBJ2-3; D unclear. Germline V CDR1 and CDR2: MGHDK, SYGVNS. The CDR3 extends over 16 amino acids. V lost 0 bases and J 1 base, leaving 11 bases between the germline ends. The CDR3 protein is CASSEYRLIGTDTQYF. DNA for the CDR3: TGTGCCAGCAGTGAATATCGACTTATTGGCACAGATACGCAGTATTTT.

This chain links TRBV4-1 with TRBJ2-1, with a possible D match to TRBD2 (5 bases). CDR1 and CDR2 (germline): MGHRA, YSYEKL. The V and J ends lost 1 base and 3 bases respectively, with 13 bases between them. The CDR3 has 16 amino acids. The CDR3 loop reads CASSQARATIYNEQFF. The CDR3 bases are TGCGCCAGCAGCCAAGCGAGGGCAACTATCTACAATGAGCAGTTCTTC.

The chain recombines TRBV15 with TRBJ1-5; 8 nucleotides align to TRBD1. The CDR3 has 16 residues. The ends lost 8 bases at V and 6 bases at J; junction bases unmatched: 15. CDR1 is LNHNV and CDR2 is YYDKDF in the germline V gene (reference sequence). The CDR3 nucleotides read TGTGCCACCGGGCCAGGGGGCGATCGGCTGTTTCAGCCCCAGCATTTT. This translates into CATGPGGDRLFQPQHF.

The chain combines TRBV5-4 with TRBJ2-7; 9 bases map to TRBD1. Losses at the gene ends were 2 bases for V and 5 bases for J; bases not matched to a gene: 5. The length of the CDR3 is 14 residues. Germline-derived CDR1 and CDR2 are SGHNT and YYREEE (reference sequence). In DNA form, the CDR3 reads TGTGCCAGCAGCTTACCCGGGACAGGGAACGAGCAGTACTTC. It encodes CASSLPGTGNEQYF.

This chain uses TRBV12-5 with TRBJ1-1; maybe TRBD1 (6 bases). The CDR3 is 13 residues long. Germline loops: CDR1 LGHNT, CDR2 FRNRAP. Trimming took 8 bases from V and 4 from J, leaving 14 bases between them. CDR3 DNA: TGTGCTAGTACTCTAATAGGGGGCACTGAAGCTTTCTTT. It codes for CASTLIGGTEAFF.

This chain joins TRBV15 and TRBJ2-1; 9 nucleotides align to TRBD2. The V gene end was trimmed by 1 base and the J gene end by 5 bases; junction bases not matched to a gene: 9. The germline V gene encodes CDR1 LNHNV and CDR2 YYDKDF (reference sequence). The CDR3 consists of 17 residues. Written as DNA, the CDR3 is TGTGCCACCAGCAGAGTAACTAGCGGGCCCGGGGACAATGAGCAGTTCTTC. As protein: CATSRVTSGPGDNEQFF.

The chain employs TRBV19 and TRBJ2-7; tentatively, D is TRBD2 (5 bases). The CDR3 contains 16 residues. Trimming removed 3 bases at V and 0 bases at J, with 15 bases between. Germline CDR1 and CDR2: LNHDA and SQIVND (reference sequence). The CDR3: CASSIGHRDLSYEQYF. CDR3 sequence (DNA): TGTGCCAGTAGTATTGGTCACCGGGATCTCTCCTACGAGCAGTACTTC.

The count of this clone is one. The chain joins TRBV6-6 to TRBJ1-1; a possible D gene is TRBD1 (5 bases). There are 14 residues in the CDR3. Trimming stripped 5 bases from V and 3 bases from J, with 13 bases between. In germline, CDR1 is MNHNY, CDR2 SVGAGI (reference sequence). CDR3 nucleotide sequence: TGTGCCAGCAGTAATTGGGGCTGGGACACTGAAGCTTTCTTT. It translates to CASSNWGWDTEAFF.

This clone appeared a single time. V and J are TRBV7-8 and TRBJ2-6, with 11 bases matching TRBD1. Germline CDR1 is SGHVS and CDR2 is FQNEAQ. This CDR3 region has 15 residues. V lost 10 bases to trimming and J lost 3 bases; unmatched junction nucleotides: 5. The DNA for the CDR3 is TGTGCCACCGGACAGGGGGCTGGTGGGGCCAACGTCCTGACTTTC. This gives the protein CATGQGAGGANVLTF.

V is TRBV19 and J is TRBJ2-7; D might be TRBD2 (6 bases). V was trimmed by 5 bases and J by 1 base, leaving 12 bases between them. This CDR3 has 14 residues. Germline V gene lookup returns CDR1 LNHDA and CDR2 SQIVND (reference sequence). As DNA, the CDR3 is TGTGCCAGTAGTCCCGGGGACTTATCCTACGAGCAGTACTTC. It encodes CASSPGDLSYEQYF.

This sequence joins TRBV19 and TRBJ2-7; the match to TRBD2 covers 10 bases. Per the germline V gene, CDR1 is LNHDA and CDR2 is SQIVND (reference sequence). This CDR3 comprises 15 residues. V was pared by 5 bases and J by 2 bases, with 6 bases of the junction left unmatched. In DNA form, the CDR3 reads TGTGCCAGTAGTGGGAGCGGGAGGGTTCCCTACGAGCAGTACTTC. It yields the protein CASSGSGRVPYEQYF.

The chain is built from TRBV18 and TRBJ2-3; TRBD1 aligns across 9 bases. The CDR3 is made up of 15 amino acids. Germline CDR1 reads KGHSH; CDR2 reads LQKENI. With 2 bases clipped from V and 7 bases from J, the junction kept 7 bases outside the gene matches. The CDR3 sequence: CASSPIGQGPHTQYF. The CDR3 DNA is TGTGCCAGCTCACCAATAGGACAGGGGCCTCATACGCAGTATTTT.

The chain joins TRBV28 to TRBJ1-1; 10 bases fit TRBD1. The V gene's germline CDR1 is MDHEN and CDR2 SYDVKM. V trimming: 5 bases; J trimming: 4 bases; junction bases outside the gene matches: 10. The CDR3 runs 16 residues. DNA of the CDR3: TGTGCCAGCAGTCAATCGACAGGGGGCGGTAGCACTGAAGCTTTCTTT. Translating it yields CASSQSTGGGSTEAFF.

As concerns this clone: At one end the junction does not follow the germline gene, possibly because of a read error. The chain links TRBV10-3 to TRBJ1-5, with 7 bases fitting TRBD1. The CDR3 contains 13 residues. Germline CDR1 and CDR2: ENHRY and SYGVKD. CDR3 in amino acids: CAIGDRGNQPQHF. CDR3 DNA sequence: TGTGCCATCGGTGACAGGGGCAATCAGCCCCAGCATTTT.

This chain links TRBV7-9 with TRBJ2-6; no reliable D call. Germline V lookup: CDR1 SEHNR, CDR2 FQNEAQ (reference sequence). The CDR3 length is 15 residues. The V and J ends lost 1 base and 2 bases respectively, with 6 bases between them. The CDR3 DNA reads TGTGCCAGCAGCTTAGGAGTAACTGGGGCCAACGTCCTGACTTTC. Translated, it gives CASSLGVTGANVLTF.

The chain carries TRBV5-1 and TRBJ2-1; possibly TRBD2 for D (6 bases). The ends were cut back, 4 bases at V and 6 bases at J, with 14 bases in the middle. Germline CDR1 and CDR2: SGHRS and YFSETQ. The CDR3 contains 14 residues. The CDR3 spells CASSTHSTSNEQFF. The CDR3 DNA follows: TGCGCCAGCAGCACCCACTCGACTAGCAATGAGCAGTTCTTC.

Details on this clone: At the DNA level, this CDR3 is encoded by other sequences in the same sample as well. The gene calls are TRBV28 and TRBJ2-1; 8 bases match TRBD2. The CDR3 spans 15 residues. Germline CDR1 is MDHEN and CDR2 is SYDVKM. J was trimmed by 1 base and V by 4 bases; bases with no gene match: 3. The DNA for the CDR3 is TGTGCCAGCAGTTCGGCTAGCGGGTCCTACAATGAGCAGTTCTTC. It is translated as CASSSASGSYNEQFF.

The chain has TRBV27 and TRBJ2-3; TRBD2 aligns across 14 bases. The germline gives CDR1 MNHEY, CDR2 SMNVEV (reference sequence). The CDR3 sequence is 17 residues long. V gave up 3 bases and J gave up 5 bases; unmatched junction bases: 7. The CDR3 nucleotides read TGTGCCAGCAGTTTGAGACTAGCGGGAGGGCCAGGAGATACGCAGTATTTT. This encodes CASSLRLAGGPGDTQYF.

This chain links TRBV14 with TRBJ2-1; D gene uncertain. There are 13 residues in the CDR3. CDR1 SGHDN and CDR2 FVKESK come from the germline V gene. V was cut by 6 bases and J by 0 bases, with 6 bases left in between. The CDR3 spells CASSLSSYNEQFF. The CDR3 nucleotides are TGTGCCAGCAGTCTCAGCTCCTACAATGAGCAGTTCTTC.

This rearrangement joins TRBV18 to TRBJ2-1; 11 nucleotides agree with TRBD1. Germline values: CDR1 KGHSH, CDR2 LQKENI. This CDR3 contains 16 residues. Trimming at V came to 0 bases and at J to 6 bases, leaving 4 bases not matched to a gene. CDR3 DNA: TGTGCCAGCTCACCACCCTGGACAGGGGGCCGCAATGAGCAGTTCTTC. Translated: CASSPPWTGGRNEQFF.

The chain recombines TRBV6-5 with TRBJ2-5, with unresolved D. The J call is doubtful: the DNA matches TRBJ2-7 better. The germline gives CDR1 MNHEY, CDR2 SVGAGI. CDR3 length: 10 residues. CDR3 nucleotides: TGTGCCAGCGGAGTCTACGAGCAGTACTTC. Translating gives CASGVYEQYF.

As regards this clone: Other nucleotide sequences in the sample specify the same CDR3. CDR3: CASSLGGTAYEQYF. As DNA, the CDR3 is TGCGCCAGCAGCTTGGGGGGGACAGCCTACGAGCAGTACTTC. The V call is TRBV5-1, the J call TRBJ2-7; 7 bases are a match to TRBD1. Per the germline V gene, CDR1 is SGHRS and CDR2 is YFSETQ. This CDR3 region has 14 residues. V lost 0 bases to trimming and J lost 2 bases; unmatched junction nucleotides: 2.

The chain has TRBV5-6 and TRBJ2-2; 9 bases match TRBD1. This CDR3 is built from 14 residues. Germline V gene data show CDR1 as SGHDT and CDR2 as YYEEEE. Germline trimming cut 2 bases from V and 5 bases from J; bases unmatched to any gene: 1. In DNA, the CDR3 is TGTGCCAGCAGCTTAGGACAGGGGACCGGGGAGCTGTTTTTT. Amino acids: CASSLGQGTGELFF.

The chain has TRBV11-2 and TRBJ2-7, with 8 bases matching TRBD1. Germline CDR1 and CDR2: SGHAT and FQNNGV. This CDR3 has 16 amino acids. V lost 6 bases, J lost 6 bases, and 16 bases stayed unmatched. The CDR3 DNA follows: TGTGCCAGCAGGAAATTTGGGAGACAGGGGAAGGTCGAGCAGTACTTC. As protein: CASRKFGRQGKVEQYF.

This chain uses TRBV19 with TRBJ2-3; 11 bases align to TRBD2. In germline, CDR1 is LNHDA, CDR2 SQIVND (reference sequence). V shed 4 bases, J shed 4 bases, and the junction held 4 bases outside the gene matches. The CDR3 runs to 15 residues. The chain's CDR3 is CASSTTSGSADTQYF. The CDR3 nucleotides are TGTGCCAGTAGTACCACTAGCGGGAGCGCAGATACGCAGTATTTT.

Of note for this clone: This same CDR3 is encoded by further DNA sequences in the sample. CDR3 DNA: TGTGCCAGTAGTATTGACAGAGGCGAGCAGTACTTC. Protein sequence: CASSIDRGEQYF. The chain recombines TRBV19 with TRBJ2-7; D might be TRBD1 (5 bases). CDR1 is LNHDA and CDR2 is SQIVND in the germline V gene (reference sequence). The CDR3 is 12 residues long. With 3 bases removed from V and 6 bases from J, the gap between germline ends came to 9 bases.

This clone was detected once. The CDR3 here is CAWSVWGPGRGGNTIYF. The CDR3 nucleotides read TGTGCCTGGAGTGTATGGGGGCCGGGCAGGGGTGGAAACACCATATATTTT. This chain connects TRBV30 to TRBJ1-3; tentative D call: TRBD1 (6 bases). Per germline, CDR1 GTSNPN and CDR2 SVGIG (reference sequence). This CDR3 spans 17 amino acids. V lost 0 bases and J 3 bases, leaving 18 bases between the germline ends.